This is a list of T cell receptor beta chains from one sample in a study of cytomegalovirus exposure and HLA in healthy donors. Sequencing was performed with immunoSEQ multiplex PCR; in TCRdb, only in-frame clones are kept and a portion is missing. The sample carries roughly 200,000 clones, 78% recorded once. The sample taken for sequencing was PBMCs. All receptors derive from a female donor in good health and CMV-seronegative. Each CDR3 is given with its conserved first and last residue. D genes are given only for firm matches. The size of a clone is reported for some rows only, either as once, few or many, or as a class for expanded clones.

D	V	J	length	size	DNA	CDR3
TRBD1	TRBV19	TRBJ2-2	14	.	TGTGCCAGTACCATGACAGGGAGCACCGGGGAGCTGTTTTTT	CASTMTGSTGELFF
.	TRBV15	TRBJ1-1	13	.	TGTGCCACCAGCCAGTCCAGGAACACTGAAGCTTTCTTT	CATSQSRNTEAFF
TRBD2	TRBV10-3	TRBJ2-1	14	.	TGTGCCAGCAGGACTAGCGGGAGGAAAAATGAGCAGTTCTTC	CASRTSGRKNEQFF
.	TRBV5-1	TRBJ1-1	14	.	TGCGCCAGCAGCTTCAAGGGACAAAACACTGAAGCTTTCTTT	CASSFKGQNTEAFF
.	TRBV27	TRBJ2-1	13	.	TGTGCCAGCAGTTTATCCGGAGGGAATGAGCAGTTCTTC	CASSLSGGNEQFF
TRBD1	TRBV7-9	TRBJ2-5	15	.	TGTTCCAGCAGCCCTTCTGGACAGGGGAGGGAGACCCAGTACTTC	CSSSPSGQGRETQYF
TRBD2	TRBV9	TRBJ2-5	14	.	TGTGCCAGCTCTAGCGGGGGGACCCAAGAGACCCAGTACTTC	CASSSGGTQETQYF
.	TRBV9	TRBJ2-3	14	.	TGTGCCAGCAGCGTAGAAAGCGGGCTAGATACGCAGTATTTT	CASSVESGLDTQYF
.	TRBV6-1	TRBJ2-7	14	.	TGTGCCAGCACCGTCCCCGGGAGCAACTACGAGCAGTACTTC	CASTVPGSNYEQYF
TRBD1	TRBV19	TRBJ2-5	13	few	TGTGCCAGTAGTTCCAACAGGGGAGAGACCCAGTACTTC	CASSSNRGETQYF
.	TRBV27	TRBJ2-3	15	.	TGTGCCAGCGCCCGACTCTCCTTCGGCACAGATACGCAGTATTTT	CASARLSFGTDTQYF
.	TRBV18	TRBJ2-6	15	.	TGTGCCAGCTCACCACGAGCCGGGGGGGCCAACGTCCTGACTTTC	CASSPRAGGANVLTF
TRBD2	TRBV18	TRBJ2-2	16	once	TGTGCCAGCTCACCACTCGTAGCGGGAGAGACCGGGGAGCTGTTTTTT	CASSPLVAGETGELFF
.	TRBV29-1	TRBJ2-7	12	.	TGCAGCGTCCCGCTGGGGGGCTACGAGCAGTACTTC	CSVPLGGYEQYF
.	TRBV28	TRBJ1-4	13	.	TGTGCCAGCAGTGTCCAGGGTAGAGAAAAACTGTTTTTT	CASSVQGREKLFF
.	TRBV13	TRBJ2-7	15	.	TGTGCCAGCAGCTTAGGGACAAGAATAATTCACGAGCAGTACTTC	CASSLGTRIIHEQYF
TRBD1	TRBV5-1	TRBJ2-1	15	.	TGCGCCAGCAGCTCGGGACAGGGGATGTACAATGAGCAGTTCTTC	CASSSGQGMYNEQFF
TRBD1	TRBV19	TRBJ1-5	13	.	TGTGCCAGTAGTAAGGACAGGGTTCAGCCCCAGCATTTT	CASSKDRVQPQHF
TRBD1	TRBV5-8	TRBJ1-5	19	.	TGTGCCAGCAGCTTGGTGGGACAGCCAAGGGGGGCTGGCAATCAGCCCCAGCATTTT	CASSLVGQPRGAGNQPQHF
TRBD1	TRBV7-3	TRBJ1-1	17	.	TGTGCCAGCAGCTTACGTCCCGGGACAGGGAAGAGCACTGAAGCTTTCTTT	CASSLRPGTGKSTEAFF
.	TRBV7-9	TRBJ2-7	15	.	TGTGCCAGCAGCTTACAGGGATCTAGTTTATACGAGCAGTACTTC	CASSLQGSSLYEQYF
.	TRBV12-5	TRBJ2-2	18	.	TGTGCTAGTAAGGGCCGTGCTTCTGGGGCAGGAGACACCGGGGAGCTGTTTTTT	CASKGRASGAGDTGELFF
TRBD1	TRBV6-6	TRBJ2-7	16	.	TGTGCCAGCAGTTACTCTGACAGGGAGAGCCCCTACGAGCAGTACTTC	CASSYSDRESPYEQYF
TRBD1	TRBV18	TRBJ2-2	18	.	TGTGCCAGCTCACGGGGACAGGGGACTCAATCGAACACCGGGGAGCTGTTTTTT	CASSRGQGTQSNTGELFF
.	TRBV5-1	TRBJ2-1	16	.	TGCGCCAGCAGCGATAGTACAGGGTATCCCTACAATGAGCAGTTCTTC	CASSDSTGYPYNEQFF
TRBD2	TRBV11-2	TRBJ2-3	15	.	TGTGCCAGCAGCTTAGCTAGCGGGGGAGCAGATACGCAGTATTTT	CASSLASGGADTQYF
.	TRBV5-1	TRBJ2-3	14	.	TGCGCCAGCAGCTTGCCACAGAGCACAGATACGCAGTATTTT	CASSLPQSTDTQYF
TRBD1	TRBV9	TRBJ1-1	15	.	TGTGCCAGCAGCGGACCTACAGGGGGTTCCTCTGAAGCTTTCTTT	CASSGPTGGSSEAFF
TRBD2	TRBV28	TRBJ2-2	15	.	TGTGCCAGCAGTTTATGGGGGGGGGACGCCGGGGAGCTGTTTTTT	CASSLWGGDAGELFF
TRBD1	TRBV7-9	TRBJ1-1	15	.	TGTGCCAGCAGCTCCAGGGGCAGGGGGAGGACTGAAGCTTTCTTT	CASSSRGRGRTEAFF
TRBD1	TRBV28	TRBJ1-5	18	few	TGTGCCAGCAGTTTAGGGGGACAGTCCCGTTATAGCAATCAGCCCCAGCATTTT	CASSLGGQSRYSNQPQHF
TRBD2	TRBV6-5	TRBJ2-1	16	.	TGTGCCAGCAGTTACTCAGCGGGGGGTTCCTACAATGAGCAGTTCTTC	CASSYSAGGSYNEQFF
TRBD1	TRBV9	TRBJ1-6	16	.	TGTGCCAGCAGCGTAGTCGGACAGGGATGGAATTCACCCCTCCACTTT	CASSVVGQGWNSPLHF
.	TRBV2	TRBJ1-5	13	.	TGTGCCAGCAGTGGGGACACCAATCAGCCCCAGCATTTT	CASSGDTNQPQHF
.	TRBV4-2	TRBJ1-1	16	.	TGTGCCAGCAGCCTCTTACAGGGACGTGAGAACACTGAAGCTTTCTTT	CASSLLQGRENTEAFF
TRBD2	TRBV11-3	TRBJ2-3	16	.	TGTGCCAGCAGCCTCGGGACTAGCGGTATCACAGATACGCAGTATTTT	CASSLGTSGITDTQYF
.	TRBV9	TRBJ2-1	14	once	TGTGCCAGCAGCGGGTGGAGGGCGGACAATGAGCAGTTCTTC	CASSGWRADNEQFF
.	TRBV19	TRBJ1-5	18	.	TGTGCCAGTAGTATGAGGGATCCTTCGCCCAGCGACTATCAGCCCCAGCATTTT	CASSMRDPSPSDYQPQHF
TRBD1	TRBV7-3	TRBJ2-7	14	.	TGTGCCAGCAGCTCCGGGACAGGGGTTGGCGTCCAGTACTTC	CASSSGTGVGVQYF
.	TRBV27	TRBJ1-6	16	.	TGTGCCAGCAGTTTACTGCGGGGATCTTACAATTCACCCCTCCACTTT	CASSLLRGSYNSPLHF
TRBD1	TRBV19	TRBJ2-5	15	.	TGTGCCAGTAGTACCGGGACAGGAGATGGGGAGACCCAGTACTTC	CASSTGTGDGETQYF
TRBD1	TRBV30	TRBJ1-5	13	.	TGTGCCTGGAGTCGCAGGGGGCAACAGCCCCAGCATTTT	CAWSRRGQQPQHF